This T cell receptor beta chain is drawn from a study of neurological immune-mediated disorders. 5'RACE employing 10-nucleotide random UMIs yielded the cDNA. TCRdb processed the 5' RACE reads anew with MiXCR; each CDR3 protein has one entry. The sample consists of roughly 60,000 distinct CDR3 sequences, 9.5% to 12% of them appearing once. The table lists this clonotype with many counts. Its antigen is not identified. Germline V gene sequence: CDR1 SGHTA, CDR2 FQGNSA. CDR3 length equals 12 residues. Trimming cost V 3 bases and J 8 bases, with 10 bases left between them. Findings and caveats of the study: Expanded clones shared no CDR3 amino acid sequences across subjects, suggesting private repertoires in all groups.

Unsorted libraries were generated from 2 million PBMCs held at -80 degrees C. The sequenced sample consisted of PBMCs. This sequence was found in a man aged 55 to 69 in good health. The chain joins TRBV7-2 to TRBJ1-2; D unresolved. As DNA, the CDR3 is TGTGCCAGCAGCTTGGCCGGGTCCGGCTACACCTTC. It specifies CASSLAGSGYTF.